Presented here are 16 T cell receptor beta chains from one specimen sequenced in a study of Ad26.COV2.S vaccination and SARS-CoV-2 variants. Measured with immunoSEQ multiplex PCR; TCRdb has only the in-frame clones, and not every one. This table holds roughly 100,000 clones, over 70% found once. This specimen consisted of peripheral blood, obtained after recovery from COVID-19. These receptors all stem from a human donor who had recovered from COVID-19.

V and J are TRBV29-1 and TRBJ2-6; the D call may be TRBD1 or TRBD2 (5 bases each). CDR3 length equals 13 residues. Germline V gene lookup returns CDR1 SQVTM and CDR2 ANQGSEA. V lost 7 bases, J lost 0 bases, and 7 bases lay in between. CDR3: CSAGTSGANVLTF. CDR3 in DNA: TGCAGCGCCGGGACCTCTGGGGCCAACGTCCTGACTTTC.

The V gene is TRBV29-1, the J gene TRBJ2-1, with 11 bases aligning to TRBD2. The CDR3 loop spans 16 amino acids. The germline CDR1 and CDR2 sequences are SQVTM and ANQGSEA. J was trimmed by 8 bases and V by 0 bases; bases with no gene match: 9. CDR3 loop: CSVEDVSGGAWDEQFF. The CDR3 coding sequence is TGCAGCGTTGAAGATGTTAGCGGGGGGGCCTGGGATGAGCAGTTCTTC.

The chain couples TRBV6-5 to TRBJ1-1; D gene ambiguous. The germline V and J ends were trimmed by 5 bases and 0 bases, with 7 bases remaining between them. The CDR3 runs to 13 residues. Germline assignment: CDR1 MNHEY and CDR2 SVGAGI. CDR3 in DNA: TGTGCCAGCAGTAGGGATATGAACACTGAAGCTTTCTTT. This gives the protein CASSRDMNTEAFF.

The chain uses TRBV4-1 and TRBJ1-6; weak D call: TRBD1 (5 bases). V gave up 4 bases and J gave up 6 bases, with 13 bases separating them. The CDR3 is made up of 15 amino acids. Germline V gene sequence: CDR1 MGHRA, CDR2 YSYEKL. CDR3 region: CASSLTGTSNSPLHF. For the CDR3, the DNA is TGCGCCAGCAGCCTGACCGGGACTAGTAATTCACCCCTCCACTTT.

In this sample, this clone turned up a few times. The chain has TRBV5-1 and TRBJ1-1; D is ambiguous. CDR1 is SGHRS, CDR2 YFSETQ, per germline. The V gene lost 0 bases and the J gene lost 0 bases, with 9 bases spanning the gap. This CDR3 region has 15 residues. The CDR3 nucleotides are TGCGCCAGCAGCTTGGGGAACAGTATGAACACTGAAGCTTTCTTT. Translation: CASSLGNSMNTEAFF.

This sequence joins TRBV5-4 and TRBJ2-2; 11 bases line up with TRBD2. J was trimmed by 5 bases and V by 0 bases; bases with no gene match: 6. Germline V gene lookup returns CDR1 SGHNT and CDR2 YYREEE (reference sequence). This CDR3 is 17 amino acids long. The CDR3 DNA reads TGTGCCAGCAGCTTGGGAGGCCTAGCGGGGGGAACCGGGGAGCTGTTTTTT. Translated, it gives CASSLGGLAGGTGELFF.

This chain connects TRBV7-9 to TRBJ2-1; 8 nucleotides align to TRBD2. The trim removed 7 bases at V and 12 bases at J, leaving 11 bases unmatched. Germline values: CDR1 SEHNR, CDR2 FQNEAQ (reference sequence). The CDR3 is 13 residues long. CDR3 residues: CASTQNSGDVQFF. The CDR3 nucleotides are TGTGCCAGCACCCAAAATAGCGGGGATGTGCAGTTCTTC.

V is TRBV3-1 (or the pseudogene TRBV3-2) and J is TRBJ1-3; D call uncertain. The V end lost 3 bases, the J end lost 4 bases, and 16 bases lay between the germline ends. The CDR3 contains 16 residues. Per the germline V gene, CDR1 is LGHDT and CDR2 is YNNKEL (reference sequence). The CDR3, as DNA: TGTGCCAGCAGCCAGTTTAGCAGGCACCGGGGAAACACCATATATTTT. Residues: CASSQFSRHRGNTIYF.

This chain joins TRBV28 and TRBJ2-1, with 9 bases matching TRBD1. Unmatched junction bases numbered 21, after V lost 6 bases and J lost 9 bases. Germline CDR1 reads MDHEN; CDR2 reads SYDVKM. CDR3 length: 18 residues. In DNA, the CDR3 is TGTGCCAGCAGCACGAGGATCAACACGGGACAGGGATTGGGTGAGCAGTTCTTC. Residues: CASSTRINTGQGLGEQFF.

V is TRBV5-1 and J is TRBJ2-3; TRBD2 matches 14 bases. The germline V gene has CDR1 SGHRS and CDR2 YFSETQ. The CDR3 has 17 residues. V lost 3 bases, J lost 1 base, and 4 bases stayed unmatched. CDR3: CASSWTGLAGGTDTQYF. In DNA form, the CDR3 reads TGCGCCAGCAGCTGGACGGGACTAGCGGGGGGCACAGATACGCAGTATTTT.

V and J are TRBV3-1 (or the pseudogene TRBV3-2) and TRBJ2-7; D possibly corresponds to TRBD2 (5 bases). Deletions cut 3 bases from V and 1 base from J, with 13 bases between. From germline, CDR1 is LGHDT and CDR2 YNNKEL (reference sequence). The CDR3 sequence is 15 residues long. CDR3 coding DNA: TGTGCCAGCAGCCAGATGGAGGCTACGTCCTACGAGCAGTACTTC. Translated: CASSQMEATSYEQYF.

V is TRBV13 and J is TRBJ2-4; TRBD1 or TRBD2 may be the D gene (5 bases each). Germline values: CDR1 PRHDT, CDR2 FYEKMQ (reference sequence). The CDR3 contains 15 residues. Trimming took 0 bases from V and 4 from J, leaving 10 bases between them. The chain's CDR3 is CASSLGQGDKNIQYF. The CDR3 DNA follows: TGTGCCAGCAGCTTAGGTCAGGGAGATAAAAACATTCAGTACTTC.

This clone was counted a single time. This rearrangement joins TRBV6-2 or TRBV6-3 to TRBJ2-7; 7 bases line up with TRBD1. V lost 5 bases to trimming and J lost 3 bases; unmatched junction nucleotides: 4. CDR3 size: 13 residues. Germline V lookup: CDR1 MNHEY, CDR2 SVGEGT. Here the CDR3 reads CASSINRGYEQYF. The CDR3 bases are TGTGCCAGCAGTATAAACAGGGGCTACGAGCAGTACTTC.

The chain links TRBV6-5 to TRBJ1-5, with a tentative D call TRBD1 (6 bases). The V end was cut by 4 bases, the J end by 5 bases, with 9 bases between. Germline assignment: CDR1 MNHEY and CDR2 SVGAGI. The length of the CDR3 is 13 residues. The CDR3 DNA is TGTGCCAGCAGTTTTAGACAGGATCAGCCCCAGCATTTT. This encodes CASSFRQDQPQHF.

The chain uses TRBV4-3 and TRBJ1-2; no clear D gene. The CDR3 is 17 residues long. V was pared by 2 bases and J by 2 bases, with 18 bases between. CDR1 is LGHNA, CDR2 YSLEER, per germline. CDR3 loop: CASSQTLIGSQNYGYTF. The DNA of the CDR3 is TGCGCCAGCAGCCAAACACTCATAGGGAGTCAAAACTATGGCTACACCTTC.

The chain uses TRBV29-1 and TRBJ1-1, with D possibly being TRBD1 (5 bases). From germline, CDR1 is SQVTM and CDR2 ANQGSEA. The CDR3 is made up of 12 amino acids. V was cut by 6 bases and J by 2 bases, with 10 bases left in between. CDR3 nucleotides: TGCAGCGTAAGACAGCAAAACACTGAAGCTTTCTTT. Its protein product is CSVRQQNTEAFF.